The T cell receptor beta chain described here comes from a study of T cell changes during pregnancy in multiple sclerosis. The repertoire was sequenced with immunoSEQ multiplex PCR; TCRdb's copy has only in-frame clones and lacks some. The table has roughly 88,000 clones, roughly 90% seen once. The CDR3 totals 13 residues. V dropped 3 bases and J dropped 4 bases, with 10 bases sitting between them. From germline, CDR1 is SGHDT and CDR2 YYEEEE. This clone occurred once. The TCR was taken from a female donor with multiple sclerosis, enrolled in a pregnancy study. The material sequenced was peripheral blood, taken in the first trimester of pregnancy. V gene TRBV5-6 combines with J gene TRBJ1-2; D perhaps matches TRBD1 (5 bases). CDR3 DNA sequence: TGTGCCAGCAGCTCCAGGGACTTCTATGGCTACACCTTC. This translates into CASSSRDFYGYTF.